This T cell receptor beta chain appears in the sequencing data of a study of somatic mutations in cytotoxic T cells in rheumatoid arthritis. Background on the study: After diagnosis, patient blood (about 30 ml EDTA) was drawn right away, before any treatment was given. Flow cytometry sorted some V beta antibody-stained T-cell populations to nearly 100% purity, V beta1+ cells among them being sequenced for TCRB.

TCRdb keeps only in-frame clones here, not all; method: immunoSEQ multiplex PCR. The data show more than 10,000 clones, 70% to 90% seen once. With V trimmed by 1 base and J by 0 bases, 12 bases remained unmatched. The germline CDR1 and CDR2 sequences are PRHDT and FYEKMQ (reference sequence). CDR3 size: 20 residues. A word on this clone: Antigen: not known.

Study-wide results and caveats: It was found that CD8+ T-cell clonality in rheumatoid arthritis patients did not differ significantly from that in age-matched healthy controls.

Each population, CD4+ and CD8+ cells, was isolated by positive magnetic bead selection and checked for purity by flow cytometry. The clonotype was recovered from an adult with rheumatoid arthritis. Sequences were obtained from CD8+ T cells sorted from blood. The V gene is TRBV13, the J gene TRBJ2-7; 13 bases are a match to TRBD2. DNA for the CDR3: TGTGCCAGCAGCTTAGTAAAATTGGGACTAGCGGGGTATAGCTCCTACGAGCAGTACTTC. Amino acid sequence: CASSLVKLGLAGYSSYEQYF.